Included here is one T cell receptor beta chain sequence, with context. Its antigen remains unidentified. No quality values exist for individual bases; no much larger clone is one base distant. These data belong to a study of control samples from healthy donors and cancer patients (dated by TCRdb to 2020 to 2021). Receptor amplification or capture employed the immunoSEQ multiplex PCR assay. In TCRdb, the immuneACCESS table is reduced to in-frame sequences with V and J assigned. These tables do not hold every clone; where another copy was compared, an unresolved V gene accounts for under half, and the others remain unexplained. The sample profile shows under 200,000 clones; just over 95% of them were found once. 0.85% to 1.3% of the sample comes from the top ten. In the germline V gene, CDR1 corresponds to SNHLY and CDR2 to FYNNEI. Inclusive of the bounding cysteine and phenylalanine, the CDR3 is 14 residues long. The entry retains the CDR3 DNA only, 42 bases that are in frame from base 1. Trimming takes 7 bases from V and 0 bases from J, and the germline ends sit 10 bases apart.

The V and J segments used are TRBV2 and TRBJ2-1, and the D gene may be TRBD2, 5 bases matching. Sequencing was done on a sample of blood. The receptor was derived from a woman aged 30 to 39 in good health. The CDR3 corresponds to CASMRESSYNEQFF. The DNA is TGTGCCAGCATGAGGGAGAGCTCCTACAATGAGCAGTTCTTC.